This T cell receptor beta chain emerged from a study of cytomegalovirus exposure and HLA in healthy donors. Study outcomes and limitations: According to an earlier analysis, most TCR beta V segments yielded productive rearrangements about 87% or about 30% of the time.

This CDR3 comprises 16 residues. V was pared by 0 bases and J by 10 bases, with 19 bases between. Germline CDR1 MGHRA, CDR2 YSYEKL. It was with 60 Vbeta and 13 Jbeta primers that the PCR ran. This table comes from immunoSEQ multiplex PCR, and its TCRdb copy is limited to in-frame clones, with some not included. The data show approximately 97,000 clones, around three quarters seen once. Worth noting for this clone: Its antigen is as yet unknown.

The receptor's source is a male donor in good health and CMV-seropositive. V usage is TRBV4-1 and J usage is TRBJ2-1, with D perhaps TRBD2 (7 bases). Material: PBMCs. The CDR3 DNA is TGCGCCAGCAGCCAAGATCGAACCGGGGGGCTGCTCGAGCAGTTCTTC. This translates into CASSQDRTGGLLEQFF.